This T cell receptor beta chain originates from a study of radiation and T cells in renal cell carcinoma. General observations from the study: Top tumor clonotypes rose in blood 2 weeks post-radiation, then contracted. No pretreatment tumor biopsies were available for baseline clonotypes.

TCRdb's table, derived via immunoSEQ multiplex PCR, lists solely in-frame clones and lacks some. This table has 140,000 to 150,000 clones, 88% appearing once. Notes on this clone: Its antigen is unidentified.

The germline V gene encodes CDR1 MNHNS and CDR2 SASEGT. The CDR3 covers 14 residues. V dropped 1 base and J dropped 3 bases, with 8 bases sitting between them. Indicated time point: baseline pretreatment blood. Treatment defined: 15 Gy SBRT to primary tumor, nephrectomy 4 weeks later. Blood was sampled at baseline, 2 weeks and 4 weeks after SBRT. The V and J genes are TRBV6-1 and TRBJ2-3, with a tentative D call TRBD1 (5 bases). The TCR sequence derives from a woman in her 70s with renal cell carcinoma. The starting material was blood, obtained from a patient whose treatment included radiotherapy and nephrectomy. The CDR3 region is CASSEGGKTDTQYF. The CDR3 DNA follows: TGTGCCAGCAGTGAAGGGGGCAAGACAGATACGCAGTATTTT.